Each of the 2 T cell receptor beta chains below was sequenced from the same sample in a study of identical twins. TCRdb itself ran the 5' RACE reads through MiXCR, one entry per CDR3 protein. The sample shows 200,000 to 300,000 distinct CDR3 sequences, approximately 7.9% of them seen only once. These data were also filed under a second study, of yellow fever vaccine responses in identical twins.

Sequencing input: CD8+ T cells sorted from blood. These receptors were collected from a young woman in good health.

The rearrangement joins TRBV2 to TRBJ1-1, with 10 nucleotides matching TRBD1. After removal of 10 bases from V and 1 base from J, the junction contained 9 bases not matched to a gene. Germline V gene data show CDR1 as SNHLY and CDR2 as FYNNEI. The CDR3 loop spans 15 amino acids. The CDR3 is CATLYRTGGNTEAFF. CDR3 bases: TGTGCCACCCTGTATAGGACAGGGGGGAACACTGAAGCTTTCTTT.

This sequence joins TRBV6-5 and TRBJ2-4; D unclear. The CDR3 totals 17 residues. V was clipped by 0 bases and J by 1 base, with 13 bases between them. The V gene's germline CDR1 is MNHEY and CDR2 SVGAGI. CDR3: CASSYSNPGWAKNIQYF. The CDR3 DNA reads as TGTGCCAGCAGTTACTCGAACCCTGGCTGGGCCAAAAACATTCAGTACTTC.